The 14 T cell receptor beta chains in this list originate from one sample, sequenced in a study of T cell clonotyping in hematopoietic cell transplantation (TCRdb year 2021). The meaning of the sample's time point label: 180 days after allo-HCT. Libraries were built with the immunoSEQ multiplex PCR assay. The table was pulled from immuneACCESS by TCRdb, which kept in-frame rearrangements only. Such tables lose some clones; where checked, under half of the loss comes from unresolved V genes, and the rest has no known cause. Across this sample there are 8,700 or so clones, with almost 85% seen only once. The biggest ten clones account for approximately 33% of the sample. The sequencing used PBMCs, collected 180 days after allogeneic stem cell transplant. These receptors were taken from a female patient between 30 and 40 years old who had an allogeneic stem cell transplant, so the T cells may come from the graft donor. Some clones in this sample may be carry-over from other donors' samples.

V and J are TRBV30 and TRBJ2-7; TRBD1 matches at 8 bases. The germline gives CDR1 GTSNPN, CDR2 SVGIG (reference sequence). The CDR3 consists of 14 residues. V was clipped by 3 bases and J by 0 bases; unmatched bases: 4. CDR3 sequence reads: CAWSHRGISYEQYF. The CDR3 DNA reads as TGTGCCTGGAGCCACAGGGGGATCTCCTACGAGCAGTACTTC.

V usage is TRBV7-9 and J usage is TRBJ1-5, with D uncertain. V dropped 3 bases and J dropped 5 bases, with 5 bases sitting between them. The CDR3 sequence is 12 residues long. CDR1 and CDR2 (germline): SEHNR, FQNEAQ (reference sequence). The DNA for the CDR3 is TGTGCCAGCAGCTTCGCGGATCAGCCCCAGCATTTT. Amino acids: CASSFADQPQHF.

The genes are TRBV4-1 and TRBJ2-1; a weak D match, TRBD2 (5 bases). V was pared by 1 base and J by 9 bases, with 16 bases between. Germline V gene data show CDR1 as MGHRA and CDR2 as YSYEKL. CDR3 size: 15 residues. CDR3 loop: CASSQGGPGVIEQFF. DNA for the CDR3: TGCGCCAGCAGCCAAGGAGGGCCCGGCGTAATTGAGCAGTTCTTC.

The chain joins TRBV5-6 to TRBJ2-3, with D uncertain. The V end lost 0 bases, the J end lost 5 bases, and 4 bases lay between the germline ends. The V gene's germline CDR1 is SGHDT and CDR2 YYEEEE. This CDR3 has 12 amino acids. CDR3 coding DNA: TGTGCCAGCAGCTTGGCGGGAGATACGCAGTATTTT. Encoded protein: CASSLAGDTQYF.

This clone was detected once. The V gene is TRBV30, the J gene TRBJ1-2, with D unclear. V dropped 1 base and J dropped 4 bases, with 4 bases sitting between them. Germline lookup yields CDR1 GTSNPN and CDR2 SVGIG (reference sequence). This CDR3 is built from 11 residues. CDR3 coding DNA: TGTGCCTGGAGTGAAATCTATGGCTACACCTTC. Its translation is CAWSEIYGYTF.

The V call is TRBV6-5, the J call TRBJ1-5, with D hard to call. V was clipped by 0 bases and J by 5 bases, with 11 bases between them. Germline V gives CDR1 MNHEY, CDR2 SVGAGI. The CDR3 spans 15 residues. CDR3 nucleotides: TGTGCCAGCAGTTACTCGTGGACCTCAGATCAGCCCCAGCATTTT. Protein product: CASSYSWTSDQPQHF.

V usage is TRBV4-1 and J usage is TRBJ1-2; tentatively, D is TRBD1 (5 bases). This CDR3 comprises 14 residues. The germline CDR1 and CDR2 sequences are MGHRA and YSYEKL. With 0 bases removed from V and 8 bases from J, the gap between germline ends came to 13 bases. The CDR3 coding sequence is TGCGCCAGCAGCCAAGAAGGAGGGGTCCTAGGCTACACCTTC. Protein sequence: CASSQEGGVLGYTF.

The rearrangement links TRBV19 to TRBJ1-2, with D possibly matching TRBD1 (5 bases). Trimming shortened V by 3 bases and J by 1 base, and 15 bases separated the two germline ends. The CDR3 has 16 amino acids. Germline V gene data show CDR1 as LNHDA and CDR2 as SQIVND (reference sequence). The CDR3 coding sequence is TGTGCCAGTAGTATTTCGACGGGGGATTTTAACTATGGCTACACCTTC. Translation: CASSISTGDFNYGYTF.

This clone showed up just a few times. The CDR3 is CASSQDGQYGYTF. The CDR3 DNA sequence: TGTGCCAGTAGTCAGGACGGACAGTATGGCTACACCTTC. V is TRBV19 and J is TRBJ1-2, with a tentative D call TRBD1 (6 bases). The germline gives CDR1 LNHDA, CDR2 SQIVND (reference sequence). The germline V and J ends were trimmed by 5 bases and 5 bases, with 12 bases remaining between them. The CDR3 runs to 13 residues. Full variable domain (remainder filled in from reference TRBV19 and TRBJ1-2): DGGITQSPKYLFRKEGQNVTLSCEQNLNHDAMYWYRQDPGQGLRLIYYSQIVNDFQKGDIAEGYSVSREKKESFPLTVTSAQKNPTAFYLCASSQDGQYGYTFGSGTRLTVV.

The rearrangement links TRBV6-5 to TRBJ2-7; D is unclear. The CDR3 contains 12 residues. Germline lookup yields CDR1 MNHEY and CDR2 SVGAGI. V lost 0 bases and J 4 bases, leaving 4 bases between the germline ends. The CDR3, as DNA: TGTGCCAGCAGTTACTCGACATACGAGCAGTACTTC. This translates into CASSYSTYEQYF.

This sequence joins TRBV7-3 and TRBJ1-1; D is undetermined. V dropped 0 bases and J dropped 1 base, with 6 bases sitting between them. Germline V gene lookup returns CDR1 SGHTA and CDR2 FQGTGA. This CDR3 region has 14 residues. The DNA of the CDR3 is TGTGCCAGCAGCTTAACAGGGCCGAACACTGAAGCTTTCTTT. Translation gives CASSLTGPNTEAFF. Full variable domain (remainder filled in from reference TRBV7-3 and TRBJ1-1): GAGVSQTPSNKVTEKGKYVELRCDPISGHTALYWYRQSLGQGPEFLIYFQGTGAADDSGLPNDRFFAVRPEGSVSTLKIQRTERGDSAVYLCASSLTGPNTEAFFGQGTRLTVV.

V and J are TRBV7-2 and TRBJ2-7, with D uncertain. The germline V gene has CDR1 SGHTA and CDR2 FQGNSA. Trimming stripped 3 bases from V and 6 bases from J, with 6 bases between. This CDR3 has 11 residues. CDR3 sequence: CASSLRSEQYF. CDR3 in DNA: TGTGCCAGCAGCTTGAGGTCCGAGCAGTACTTC.

This clone has just one count. V and J are TRBV6-6 and TRBJ1-1; D may be TRBD1 (5 bases). Germline CDR1 is MNHNY and CDR2 is SVGAGI (reference sequence). The germline V and J ends were trimmed by 2 bases and 4 bases, with 11 bases remaining between them. The CDR3 loop spans 14 amino acids. The CDR3 protein is CASSYGGVTTEAFF. CDR3 nucleotide sequence: TGTGCCAGCAGTTACGGAGGGGTTACCACTGAAGCTTTCTTT.

The rearrangement joins TRBV6-5 to TRBJ1-1, with D hard to call. CDR1 is MNHEY and CDR2 is SVGAGI in the germline V gene. This CDR3 is built from 11 residues. V lost 5 bases, J lost 5 bases, and 6 bases lay in between. The CDR3 here is CASSRRTEAFF. In DNA, the CDR3 is TGTGCCAGCAGTCGGAGGACTGAAGCTTTCTTT.